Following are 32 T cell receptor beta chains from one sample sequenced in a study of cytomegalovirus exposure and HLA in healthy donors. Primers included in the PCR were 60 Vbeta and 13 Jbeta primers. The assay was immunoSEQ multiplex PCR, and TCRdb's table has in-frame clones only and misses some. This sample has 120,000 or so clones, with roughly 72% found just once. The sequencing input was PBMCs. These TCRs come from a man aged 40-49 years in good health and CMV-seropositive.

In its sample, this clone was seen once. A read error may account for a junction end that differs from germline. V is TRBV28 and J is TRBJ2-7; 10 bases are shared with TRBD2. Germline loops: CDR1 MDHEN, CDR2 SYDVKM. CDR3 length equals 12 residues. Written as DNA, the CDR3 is TGTGCCAGCAGTTCGGCGGGACTAGCGCCACGATTC. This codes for CASSSAGLAPRF.

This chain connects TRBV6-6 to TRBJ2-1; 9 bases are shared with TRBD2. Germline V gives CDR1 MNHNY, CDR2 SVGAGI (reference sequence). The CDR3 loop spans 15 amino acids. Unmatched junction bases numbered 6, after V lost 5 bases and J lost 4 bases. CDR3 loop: CASSQAGGRYNEQFF. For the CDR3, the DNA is TGTGCCAGCAGTCAAGCGGGGGGTAGGTACAATGAGCAGTTCTTC.

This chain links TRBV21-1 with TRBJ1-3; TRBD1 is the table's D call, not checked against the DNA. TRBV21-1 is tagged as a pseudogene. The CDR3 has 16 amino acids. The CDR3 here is CASSRQGHSSGNTIYF. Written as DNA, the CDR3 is TGTGCCAGCAGTCGACAGGGCCACTCCTCTGGAAACACCATATATTTT.

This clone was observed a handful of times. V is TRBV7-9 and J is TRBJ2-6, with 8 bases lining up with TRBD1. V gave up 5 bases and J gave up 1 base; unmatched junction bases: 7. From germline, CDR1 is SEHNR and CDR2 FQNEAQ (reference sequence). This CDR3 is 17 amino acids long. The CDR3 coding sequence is TGTGCCAGCAGCAGGGGGACAGGTCAGTCTGGGGCCAACGTCCTGACTTTC. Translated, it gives CASSRGTGQSGANVLTF. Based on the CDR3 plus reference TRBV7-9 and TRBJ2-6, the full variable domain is DTGVSQNPRHKITKRGQNVTFRCDPISEHNRLYWYRQTLGQGPEFLTYFQNEAQLEKSRLLSDRFSAERPKGSFSTLEIQRTEQGDSAMYLCASSRGTGQSGANVLTFGAGSRLTVL.

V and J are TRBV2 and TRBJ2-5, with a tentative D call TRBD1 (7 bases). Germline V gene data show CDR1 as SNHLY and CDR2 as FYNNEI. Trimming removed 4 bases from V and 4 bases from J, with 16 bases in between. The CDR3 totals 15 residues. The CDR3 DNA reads TGTGCCAGCAGTGTGGAGGGGGCGCGGAGAGAGACCCAGTACTTC. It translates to CASSVEGARRETQYF.

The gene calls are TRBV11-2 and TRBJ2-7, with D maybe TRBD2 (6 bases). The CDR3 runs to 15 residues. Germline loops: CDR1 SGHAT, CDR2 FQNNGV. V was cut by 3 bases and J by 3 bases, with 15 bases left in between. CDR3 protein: CASSLVIGGVYEQYF. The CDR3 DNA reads TGTGCCAGCAGCTTGGTCATAGGCGGGGTCTACGAGCAGTACTTC.

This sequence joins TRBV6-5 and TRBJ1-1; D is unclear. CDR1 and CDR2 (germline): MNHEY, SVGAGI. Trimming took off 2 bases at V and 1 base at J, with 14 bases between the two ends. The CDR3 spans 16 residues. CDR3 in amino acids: CASSYDGRAQNTEAFF. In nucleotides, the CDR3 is TGTGCCAGCAGTTACGATGGGCGGGCGCAGAACACTGAAGCTTTCTTT.

Here the CDR3 DNA reads TGTGCCAGCAGCGTAGGGGACAGGAGGGCCATAGAGACCCAGTACTTC. It codes for CASSVGDRRAIETQYF. V usage is TRBV9 and J usage is TRBJ2-5; 8 positions match TRBD1. Trimming removed 0 bases from V and 4 bases from J; junction bases left unmatched: 8. Germline V gives CDR1 SGDLS, CDR2 YYNGEE. There are 16 residues in the CDR3.

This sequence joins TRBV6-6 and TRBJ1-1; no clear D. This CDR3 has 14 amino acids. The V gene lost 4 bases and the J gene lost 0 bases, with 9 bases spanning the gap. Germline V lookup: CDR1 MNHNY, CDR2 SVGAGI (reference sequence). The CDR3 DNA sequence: TGTGCCAGCAGTTCAGTACAGATGAACACTGAAGCTTTCTTT. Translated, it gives CASSSVQMNTEAFF.

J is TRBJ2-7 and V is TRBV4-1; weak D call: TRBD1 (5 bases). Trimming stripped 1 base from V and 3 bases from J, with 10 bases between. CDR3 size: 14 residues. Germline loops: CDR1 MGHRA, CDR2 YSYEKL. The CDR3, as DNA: TGCGCCAGCAGCCAAGCAGGGCTGGGCTACGAGCAGTACTTC. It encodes CASSQAGLGYEQYF.

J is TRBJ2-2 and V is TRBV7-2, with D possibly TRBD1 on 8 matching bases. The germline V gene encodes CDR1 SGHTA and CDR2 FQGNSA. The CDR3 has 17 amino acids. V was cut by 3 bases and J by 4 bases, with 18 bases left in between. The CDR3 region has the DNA TGTGCCAGCAGCTTGTCCGGGGGGACAGGTTTCACCGGGGAGCTGTTTTTT. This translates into CASSLSGGTGFTGELFF.

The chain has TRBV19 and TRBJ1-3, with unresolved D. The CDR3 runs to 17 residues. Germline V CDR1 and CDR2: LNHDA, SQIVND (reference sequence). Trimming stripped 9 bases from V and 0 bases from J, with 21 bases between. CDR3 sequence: CASERGAGLISGNTIYF. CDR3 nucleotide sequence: TGTGCCAGCGAGCGGGGAGCAGGCCTTATCTCTGGAAACACCATATATTTT.

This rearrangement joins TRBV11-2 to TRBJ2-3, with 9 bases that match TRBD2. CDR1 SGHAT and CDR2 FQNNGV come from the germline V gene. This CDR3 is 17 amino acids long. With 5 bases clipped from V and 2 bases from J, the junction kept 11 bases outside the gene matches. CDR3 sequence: CASSLLAGVGSTDTQYF. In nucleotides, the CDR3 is TGTGCCAGCAGCCTCTTAGCGGGAGTGGGCTCCACAGATACGCAGTATTTT.

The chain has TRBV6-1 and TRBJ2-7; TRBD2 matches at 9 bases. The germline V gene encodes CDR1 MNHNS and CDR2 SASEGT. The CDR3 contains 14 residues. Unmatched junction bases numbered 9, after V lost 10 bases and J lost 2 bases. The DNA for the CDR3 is TGTGCCACCGCCTCTAGCGGGATTACCTACGAGCAGTACTTC. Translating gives CATASSGITYEQYF.

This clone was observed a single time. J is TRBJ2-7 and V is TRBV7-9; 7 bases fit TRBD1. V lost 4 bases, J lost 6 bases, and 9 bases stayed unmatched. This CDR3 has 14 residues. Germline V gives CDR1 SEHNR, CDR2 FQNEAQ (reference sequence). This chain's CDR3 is CASSSGQLMVEQYF. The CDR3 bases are TGTGCCAGCAGCTCGGGACAGTTGATGGTCGAGCAGTACTTC.

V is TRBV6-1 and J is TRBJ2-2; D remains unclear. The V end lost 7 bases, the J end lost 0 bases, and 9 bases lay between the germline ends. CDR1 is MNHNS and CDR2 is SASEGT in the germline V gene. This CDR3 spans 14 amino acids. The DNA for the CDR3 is TGTGCCAGCAATGGGCAACCGAACACCGGGGAGCTGTTTTTT. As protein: CASNGQPNTGELFF.

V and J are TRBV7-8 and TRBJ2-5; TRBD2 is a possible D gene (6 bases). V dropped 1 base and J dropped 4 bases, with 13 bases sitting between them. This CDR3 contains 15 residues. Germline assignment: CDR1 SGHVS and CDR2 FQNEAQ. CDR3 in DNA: TGTGCCAGCAGCTTAGAGGGGAGGAATCGAGAGACCCAGTACTTC. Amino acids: CASSLEGRNRETQYF.

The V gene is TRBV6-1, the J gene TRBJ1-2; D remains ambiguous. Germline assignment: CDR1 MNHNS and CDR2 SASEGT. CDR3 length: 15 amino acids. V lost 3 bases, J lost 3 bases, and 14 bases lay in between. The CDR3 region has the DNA TGTGCCAGCAGTGAGACCATGGTAGCTCACTATGGCTACACCTTC. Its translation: CASSETMVAHYGYTF.

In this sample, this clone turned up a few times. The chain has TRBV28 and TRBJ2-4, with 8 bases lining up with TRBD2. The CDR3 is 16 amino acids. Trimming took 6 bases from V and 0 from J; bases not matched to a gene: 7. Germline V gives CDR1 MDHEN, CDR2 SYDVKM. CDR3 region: CASSSLAGLAKNIQYF. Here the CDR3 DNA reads TGTGCCAGCAGCAGCCTAGCGGGCTTAGCCAAAAACATTCAGTACTTC.

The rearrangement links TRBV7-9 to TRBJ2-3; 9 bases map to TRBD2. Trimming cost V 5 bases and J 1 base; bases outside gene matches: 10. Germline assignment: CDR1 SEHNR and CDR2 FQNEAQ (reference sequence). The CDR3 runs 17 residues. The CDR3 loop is CASSRRGLALRTDTQYF. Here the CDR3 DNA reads TGTGCCAGCAGCCGCCGGGGACTAGCCCTTCGCACAGATACGCAGTATTTT.

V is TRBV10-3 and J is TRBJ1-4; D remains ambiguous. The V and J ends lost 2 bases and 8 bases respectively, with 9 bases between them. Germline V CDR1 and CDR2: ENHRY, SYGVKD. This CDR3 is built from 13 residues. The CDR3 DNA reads TGTGCCATCAGTGAGGCGCCCCTAGAAAAACTGTTTTTT. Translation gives CAISEAPLEKLFF.

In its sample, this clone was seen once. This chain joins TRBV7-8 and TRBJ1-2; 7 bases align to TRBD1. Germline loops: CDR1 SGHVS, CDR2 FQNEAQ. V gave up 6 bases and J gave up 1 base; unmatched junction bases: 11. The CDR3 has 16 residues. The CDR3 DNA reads TGTGCCAGCAGTCTCGGAGGGGGCGGCATTAACTATGGCTACACCTTC. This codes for CASSLGGGGINYGYTF. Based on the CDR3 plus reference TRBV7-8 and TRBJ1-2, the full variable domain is GAGVSQSPRYKVAKRGQDVALRCDPISGHVSLFWYQQALGQGPEFLTYFQNEAQLDKSGLPSDRFFAERPEGSVSTLKIQRTQQEDSAVYLCASSLGGGGINYGYTFGSGTRLTVV.

The CDR3 region is CASSPGTAWGNTIYF. As DNA, the CDR3 is TGTGCCAGCAGTCCAGGGACTGCTTGGGGAAACACCATATATTTT. This rearrangement joins TRBV28 to TRBJ1-3, with D possibly matching TRBD1 (5 bases). The V and J ends lost 5 bases and 4 bases respectively, with 15 bases between them. Germline loops: CDR1 MDHEN, CDR2 SYDVKM. The CDR3 loop spans 15 amino acids.

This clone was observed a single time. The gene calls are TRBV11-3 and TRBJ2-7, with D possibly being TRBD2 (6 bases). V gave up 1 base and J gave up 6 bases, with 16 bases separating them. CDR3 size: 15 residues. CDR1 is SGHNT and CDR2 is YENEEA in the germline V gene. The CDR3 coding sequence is TGTGCCAGCAGCTTAGGGGGGGATGTGATATCCGAGCAGTACTTC. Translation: CASSLGGDVISEQYF.

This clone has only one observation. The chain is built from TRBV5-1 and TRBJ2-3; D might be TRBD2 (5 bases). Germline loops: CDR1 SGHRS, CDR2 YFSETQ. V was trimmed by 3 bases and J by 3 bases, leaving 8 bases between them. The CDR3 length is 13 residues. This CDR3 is CASSSGITDTQYF. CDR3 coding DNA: TGCGCCAGCAGCTCGGGGATAACAGATACGCAGTATTTT. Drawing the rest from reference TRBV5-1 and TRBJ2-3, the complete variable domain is KAGVTQTPRYLIKTRGQQVTLSCSPISGHRSVSWYQQTPGQGLQFLFEYFSETQRNKGNFPGRFSGRQFSNSRSEMNVSTLELGDSALYLCASSSGITDTQYFGPGTRLTVL.

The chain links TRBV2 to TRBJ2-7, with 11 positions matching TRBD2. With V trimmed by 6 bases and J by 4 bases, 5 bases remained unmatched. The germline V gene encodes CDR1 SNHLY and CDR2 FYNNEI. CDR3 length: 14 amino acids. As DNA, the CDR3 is TGTGCCAGCAGATTAGCGGGAGGGAATTACGAGCAGTACTTC. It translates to CASRLAGGNYEQYF.

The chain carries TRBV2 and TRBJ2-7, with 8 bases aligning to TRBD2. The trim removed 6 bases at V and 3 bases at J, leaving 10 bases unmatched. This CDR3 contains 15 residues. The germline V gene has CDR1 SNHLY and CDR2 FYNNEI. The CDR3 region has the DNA TGTGCCAGCAGCGACGGGGGGGGCCTAATCTACGAGCAGTACTTC. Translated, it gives CASSDGGGLIYEQYF. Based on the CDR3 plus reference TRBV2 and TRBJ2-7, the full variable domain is EPEVTQTPSHQVTQMGQEVILRCVPISNHLYFYWYRQILGQKVEFLVSFYNNEISEKSEIFDDQFSVERPDGSNFTLKIRSTKLEDSAMYFCASSDGGGLIYEQYFGPGTRLTVT.

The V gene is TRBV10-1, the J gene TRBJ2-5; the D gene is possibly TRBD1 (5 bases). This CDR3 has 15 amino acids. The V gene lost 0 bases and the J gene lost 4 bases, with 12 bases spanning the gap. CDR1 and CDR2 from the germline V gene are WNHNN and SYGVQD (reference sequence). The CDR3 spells CASSESARARETQYF. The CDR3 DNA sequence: TGCGCCAGCAGTGAGTCCGCCAGGGCAAGAGAGACCCAGTACTTC.

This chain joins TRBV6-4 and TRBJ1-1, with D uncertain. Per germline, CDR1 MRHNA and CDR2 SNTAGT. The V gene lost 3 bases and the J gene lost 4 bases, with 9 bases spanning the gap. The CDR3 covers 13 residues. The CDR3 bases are TGTGCCAGCAGTGAGCATTCGGGCACTGAAGCTTTCTTT. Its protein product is CASSEHSGTEAFF.

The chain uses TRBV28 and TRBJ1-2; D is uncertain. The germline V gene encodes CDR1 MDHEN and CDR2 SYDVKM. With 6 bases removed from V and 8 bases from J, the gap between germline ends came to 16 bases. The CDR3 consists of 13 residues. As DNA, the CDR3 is TGTGCCAGCAGCGACTGGAGCCAAGGAGGCTACACCTTC. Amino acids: CASSDWSQGGYTF.

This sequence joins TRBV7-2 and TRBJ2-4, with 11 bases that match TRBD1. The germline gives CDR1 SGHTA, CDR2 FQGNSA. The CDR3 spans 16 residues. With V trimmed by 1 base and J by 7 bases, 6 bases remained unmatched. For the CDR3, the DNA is TGTGCCAGCAGCTTAGAACCGGGACAGGGGGGGAACATTCAGTACTTC. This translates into CASSLEPGQGGNIQYF.

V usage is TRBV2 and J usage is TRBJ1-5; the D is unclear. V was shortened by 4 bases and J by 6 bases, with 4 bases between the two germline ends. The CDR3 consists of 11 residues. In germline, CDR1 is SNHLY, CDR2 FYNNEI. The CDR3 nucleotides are TGTGCCAGCAGTGTCGGTCAGCCCCAGCATTTT. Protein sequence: CASSVGQPQHF.